This T cell receptor beta chain was sequenced for a study of siplizumab effects on memory and regulatory T cells. V was clipped by 6 bases and J by 5 bases; unmatched bases: 10. This CDR3 region has 15 residues. Germline values: CDR1 SQVTM, CDR2 ANQGSEA. As to this clone: Its antigen is unknown.

Notes on the study in general: Unstimulated naive T cells seemed to show more diversity than memory cells did, and they also seemed to be among the major contributors to the alloresponse. Only a minority of proliferating CD4+ or CD8+ clones had an assignable naive or memory phenotype, with roughly 75-95% lacking one. Unstimulated subsets captured only a minor fraction of alloreactive clones.

TCR templates numbering approximately 9.3 x 10^4 were assayed per sample. Profiling relied on immunoSEQ multiplex PCR, and the TCRdb table lists in-frame clones only, not all of them. The table lists approximately 120,000 clones, just under 95% of them singletons. The sample comprised non-Treg CD4+ T cells sorted from blood. J is TRBJ1-6 and V is TRBV29-1, with TRBD1 matching over 7 bases. This receptor was obtained from a human donor in good health. The CDR3 nucleotides read TGCAGCGTGAAGGGACAGAGGTCCGATAATTCACCCCTCCACTTT. Protein: CSVKGQRSDNSPLHF.